These T cell receptor beta chains were read from a single sample in a study of vaccination effects on CD4 cells after COVID-19. Some clones are missing from TCRdb's copy, which holds only in-frame ones; the method was immunoSEQ multiplex PCR. This table holds tens of thousands of clones, 65% to 80% found once. Antigens for these TCRs are unknown. The specimen comprised CD4+ T cells from PBMCs cultured with HCoV-NL63 spike peptides, sampled before COVID-19 vaccination. The receptor source for this set is a human donor who had a prior SARS-CoV-2 infection. The CDR3 runs from the conserved cysteine through the conserved F or W. Fields, in order: D gene, J gene, clone size, V gene, CDR3 protein, CDR3 DNA. D genes are given only for firm matches. The size entry is marked missing in some rows and otherwise reads once, few, many or a size class.

>-|TRBJ1-4|-|TRBV20-1
CSASQGGGHDEKLFF
TGCAGTGCTAGTCAAGGAGGGGGGCATGATGAAAAACTGTTTTTT
>-|TRBJ2-7|few|TRBV5-1
CASSLGRETYEQYF
TGCGCCAGCAGCTTGGGAAGGGAGACCTACGAGCAGTACTTC
>-|TRBJ1-2|few|TRBV6-2/TRBV6-3
CASSKHTGYGYTF
TGTGCCAGCAGTAAGCATACAGGGTATGGCTACACCTTC
>-|TRBJ2-3|-|TRBV29-1
CSVEAGTYTDTQYF
TGCAGCGTTGAGGCCGGGACCTACACAGATACGCAGTATTTT
>TRBD2|TRBJ2-7|-|TRBV23-1
CASSQSSPSGSSSYEQYF
TGCGCCAGCAGTCAATCTTCCCCTAGCGGGTCGAGCTCCTACGAGCAGTACTTC
>-|TRBJ2-5|-|TRBV19
CASSIGSSSRPPFLETQYF
TGTGCCAGTAGTATTGGGAGTAGCTCACGCCCCCCCTTCTTGGAGACCCAGTACTTC
>TRBD1|TRBJ1-5|-|TRBV6-2/TRBV6-3
CASSLEGQGASNQPQHF
TGTGCCAGCAGTTTGGAGGGACAGGGGGCCAGCAATCAGCCCCAGCATTTT
>-|TRBJ1-4|once|TRBV20-1
CSARGTNEKLFF
TGCAGTGCTCGTGGAACTAATGAAAAACTGTTTTTT
>TRBD1|TRBJ1-2|-|TRBV4-1
CASSPRQGQIYGYTF
TGCGCCAGCAGCCCCAGACAGGGACAAATATATGGCTACACCTTC
>-|TRBJ2-1|-|TRBV19
CASSPKYDEQFF
TGTGCCAGTAGTCCAAAGTACGATGAGCAGTTCTTC
>TRBD2|TRBJ2-7|medium-sized|TRBV6-6
CASSYGRESDEQYF
TGTGCCAGCAGTTACGGGAGGGAATCTGACGAGCAGTACTTC
>-|TRBJ2-1|-|TRBV7-6
CASSSYKGPYNEQFF
TGTGCCAGCAGCTCGTACAAGGGCCCCTACAATGAGCAGTTCTTC
>-|TRBJ1-6|-|TRBV6-5
CASTSRGGNSPLHF
TGTGCCAGCACCTCACGGGGGGGGAATTCACCCCTCCACTTT
>-|TRBJ2-7|-|TRBV9
CASSSGPSRTYEQYF
TGTGCCAGCAGCTCCGGGCCAAGCCGTACCTACGAGCAGTACTTC
>-|TRBJ2-7|-|TRBV3-1/TRBV3-2
CASSQIMGGEQYF
TGTGCCAGCAGCCAAATCATGGGTGGCGAGCAGTACTTC
>TRBD2|TRBJ2-5|-|TRBV7-2
CASILHSGSQETQYF
TGTGCCAGCATCCTGCATAGCGGGAGCCAAGAGACCCAGTACTTC
>TRBD1|TRBJ1-2|-|TRBV5-1
CASSVTGGDYGYTF
TGCGCCAGCAGCGTGACAGGGGGCGACTATGGCTACACCTTC
>TRBD2|TRBJ2-3|-|TRBV6-5
CASSDSAGGHTQYF
TGTGCCAGCAGCGACTCGGCGGGGGGCCATACGCAGTATTTT
>-|TRBJ2-5|-|TRBV2
CASIDRSGAGETQYF
TGTGCCAGCATCGACCGGTCGGGGGCGGGGGAGACCCAGTACTTC